This T cell receptor beta chain was obtained from a study of T cell repertoires in cytomegalovirus infection. Study as a whole: Both recently identified HLA-C-restricted and well-studied HLA-B-restricted CMV epitopes were used in the study. Through public TCR beta signatures, both CMV infection and matching HLA type were indicated. Findings and caveats of the study: It was HLA-C-restricted CMV-specific TCR beta clonotypes that dominated the response ex vivo. Summed public TCR beta family frequency identified CMV carriers bearing the relevant HLA.

This clonotype was counted between two and nine times. Antigen specificity is unknown. CDR1 ENHRY and CDR2 SYGVKD come from the germline V gene. This CDR3 is 12 amino acids long. The V and J ends lost 4 bases and 5 bases respectively, with 8 bases between them. One entry per CDR3 protein results from TCRdb running MiXCR on the reads. The sample yields some 480,000 distinct CDR3 sequences, around a third seen once. Sample: cultured PBMCs, taken from culture after CMV antigen stimulation. The V call is TRBV10-3, the J call TRBJ2-5, with TRBD1 as a possible D gene (5 bases). This receptor was identified in a human donor in good health (CMV status not recorded). Some clones in this sample may be carry-over from other donors' samples. The CDR3 bases are TGTGCCATCAGTGCCAGGGCCGAGACCCAGTACTTC. Its translation is CAISARAETQYF.